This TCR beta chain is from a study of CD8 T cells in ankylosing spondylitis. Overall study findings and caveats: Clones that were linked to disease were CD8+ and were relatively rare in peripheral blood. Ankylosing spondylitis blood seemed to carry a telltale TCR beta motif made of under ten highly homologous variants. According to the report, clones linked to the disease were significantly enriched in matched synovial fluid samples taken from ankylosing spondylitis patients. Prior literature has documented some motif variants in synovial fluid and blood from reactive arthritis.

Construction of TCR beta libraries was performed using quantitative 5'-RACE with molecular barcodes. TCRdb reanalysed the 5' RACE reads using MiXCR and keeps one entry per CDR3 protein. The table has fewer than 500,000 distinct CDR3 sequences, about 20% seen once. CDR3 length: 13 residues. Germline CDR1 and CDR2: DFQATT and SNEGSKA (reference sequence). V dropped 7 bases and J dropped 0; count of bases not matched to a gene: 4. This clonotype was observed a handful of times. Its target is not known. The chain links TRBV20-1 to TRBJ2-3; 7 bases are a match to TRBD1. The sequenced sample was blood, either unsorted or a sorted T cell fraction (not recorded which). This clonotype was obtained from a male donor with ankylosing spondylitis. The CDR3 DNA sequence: TGCAGTGTGACAGGGCCTAGCACAGATACGCAGTATTTT. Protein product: CSVTGPSTDTQYF.